Listed below are T cell receptor beta chains from one sample, sequenced in a study of metastatic and nonmetastatic thyroid tumors. Using MiXCR, TCRdb reanalyzed the PCR reads. The sample holds 5,000 or so clones, roughly 31% seen once. The sample was adjacent normal tissue. These receptors were collected from a female donor with papillary thyroid cancer or a benign thyroid nodule (not recorded which). Some clones in this sample may be carry-over from other donors' samples. Both conserved end residues are part of each CDR3. The order of the fields is D gene, J gene, V gene, clone size, CDR3 protein, CDR3 DNA. D genes are given only for firm matches. Rows may omit the clone size; those that give it use once, few, many or a size class.

>.|TRBJ2-2|TRBV2|.
CARRRAVGTGELFF
TGCGCCAGAAGGAGAGCAGTGGGCACCGGGGAGCTGTTTTTT
>.|TRBJ1-5|TRBV19|.
CASSMGQYSNQPQHF
TGTGCCAGTAGTATGGGACAATATAGCAATCAGCCCCAGCATTTT
>.|TRBJ2-7|TRBV7-2|once
CASSLAWGGAELPYEQYF
TGTGCCAGCAGCTTAGCGTGGGGCGGGGCCGAACTCCCCTACGAGCAGTACTTC
>TRBD2|TRBJ2-7|TRBV9|few
CASSGERGEQYF
TGTGCCAGCAGCGGGGAGCGGGGGGAGCAGTACTTC
>.|TRBJ1-6|TRBV6-1|.
CASRWDNNSPLHF
TGTGCCAGCAGGTGGGACAATAATTCACCCCTCCACTTT
>TRBD2|TRBJ2-1|TRBV20-1|.
CSASRRSGVTYNEQFF
TGCAGTGCTAGTCGCCGTAGCGGGGTGACCTACAATGAGCAGTTCTTC
>.|TRBJ1-5|TRBV20-1|once
CSARGPGTLNQPQHF
TGCAGTGCTAGAGGGCCCGGGACTCTGAACCAGCCCCAGCATTTT
>TRBD2|TRBJ2-2|TRBV20-1|.
CSARGEREEWNTGELFF
TGCAGTGCTAGAGGGGAGCGGGAGGAATGGAACACCGGGGAGCTGTTTTTT
>.|TRBJ2-7|TRBV6-2/TRBV6-3|.
CARSEEILRAYEQYF
TGTGCCAGAAGTGAAGAAATACTGCGGGCATACGAGCAGTACTTC
>.|TRBJ2-3|TRBV7-9|medium-sized
CASSQETDTQYF
TGTGCCAGCAGCCAGGAGACAGATACGCAGTATTTT
>.|TRBJ1-1|TRBV7-9|.
CENSSRWGRLDPNTEAFF
TGTGAAAACAGCTCCCGTTGGGGGCGTCTAGATCCGAACACTGAAGCTTTCTTT
>.|TRBJ1-1|TRBV27|.
CASSPTQRTANTEAFF
TGTGCCAGCAGTCCGACTCAACGTACAGCGAACACTGAAGCTTTCTTT